This TCR beta chain was recovered during a study of blood T cells in healthy people across ages. Regarding the study as a whole: Measured against age, TCR beta diversity per million T cells decreased in a roughly linear manner. Underestimates were what the diversity estimates from one million T cells were considered to be.

Trimming stripped 7 bases from V and 4 bases from J, with 14 bases between. Germline assignment: CDR1 MNHEY and CDR2 SVGAGI. The CDR3 covers 15 residues. It was ten milliliters of peripheral blood that were drawn from each donor. To note about this clonotype: The antigen remains undetermined.

Combining a sample-barcoded 5' primer with a J-beta primer mix, a second PCR ran for about 6 to 12 cycles. Samples each returned at least 3 million CDR3-containing paired-end reads. Via MiXCR, TCRdb re-called the 5' RACE reads, giving one row per CDR3 protein. The sample yields more than 1 million distinct CDR3 sequences, under 45% seen once. This clonotype was sampled from a woman aged 55-69 years in good health. The chain links TRBV6-5 to TRBJ1-6; D is perhaps TRBD1 (6 bases). The specimen was blood. The DNA of the CDR3 is TGTGCCAGCACCTACGGACAGACTTATAATTCACCCCTCCACTTT. This gives the protein CASTYGQTYNSPLHF.